One and the same sample provided the 24 T cell receptor beta chains below, sequenced in a study of CD8+ T cells in alopecia areata. Documented treatment: oral pan-JAK inhibitor, 5-10 mg twice daily. The sequencing template was cDNA reverse transcribed from extracted RNA. Profiling relied on immunoSEQ multiplex PCR, and the TCRdb table lists in-frame clones only, not all of them. The sample carries some 200,000 clones, less than 75% recorded once. Sequenced here: CD4+ T cells sorted from blood, sampled at week 4, from a patient treated with tofacitinib. These receptors were taken from a human donor with alopecia areata.

The rearrangement uses TRBV23-1 and TRBJ1-4; D uncertain. TRBV23-1 is marked as an open reading frame, function uncertain. Trimming shortened V by 4 bases and J by 5 bases, and 5 bases separated the two germline ends. The CDR3 consists of 12 residues. CDR3 DNA sequence: TGCGCCAGCAGTCGAGTGAATGAAAAACTGTTTTTT. Protein sequence: CASSRVNEKLFF.

The CDR3 DNA reads TGTGCCAGCAGTGACGGGGGCTCCTACGAGCAGTACTTC. It yields the protein CASSDGGSYEQYF. The chain links TRBV2 to TRBJ2-7, with D maybe TRBD2 (6 bases). This CDR3 is built from 13 residues. Trimming took off 3 bases at V and 0 bases at J, with 6 bases between the two ends. From germline, CDR1 is SNHLY and CDR2 FYNNEI.

This chain uses TRBV27 with TRBJ2-7, with D perhaps being TRBD1 or TRBD2 (5 bases each). Trimming shortened V by 4 bases and J by 1 base, and 14 bases separated the two germline ends. This CDR3 spans 15 amino acids. Germline CDR1 MNHEY, CDR2 SMNVEV (reference sequence). The CDR3: CASSSIPGRSYEQYF. As DNA, the CDR3 is TGTGCCAGCAGTTCTATTCCGGGACGGTCCTACGAGCAGTACTTC.

This clone was observed a handful of times. The rearrangement links TRBV5-6 to TRBJ2-6; D may match TRBD1 or TRBD2 (5 bases each). V lost 4 bases and J lost 1, with 9 bases in between. The CDR3 totals 15 residues. In germline, CDR1 is SGHDT, CDR2 YYEEEE. The CDR3 DNA follows: TGTGCCAGCAGCGGAGAGGGGTCTGGGGCCAACGTCCTGACTTTC. It specifies CASSGEGSGANVLTF.

This chain uses TRBV4-3 with TRBJ2-2; 9 bases agree with TRBD1. The CDR3 runs to 15 residues. In germline, CDR1 is LGHNA, CDR2 YSLEER. Trimming cost V 3 bases and J 1 base; bases outside gene matches: 0. The CDR3 DNA reads as TGCGCCAGCAGCCAGACAGGGGGGAACACCGGGGAGCTGTTTTTT. Protein product: CASSQTGGNTGELFF.

The chain is built from TRBV2 and TRBJ2-3, with D unclear. The V end was cut by 7 bases, the J end by 2 bases, with 10 bases between. In germline, CDR1 is SNHLY, CDR2 FYNNEI. The CDR3 has 13 amino acids. The CDR3 DNA sequence: TGTGCCAGCAAACGTCTTTTCACAGATACGCAGTATTTT. Translated, it gives CASKRLFTDTQYF.

The rearrangement joins TRBV15 to TRBJ2-7, with a weak D call TRBD1 (6 bases). The V end lost 3 bases, the J end lost 2 bases, and 8 bases lay between the germline ends. The CDR3 runs 13 residues. CDR1 is LNHNV, CDR2 YYDKDF, per germline (reference sequence). DNA for the CDR3: TGTGCCACCAGCAGCGGACAGACCTACGAGCAGTACTTC. Its translation: CATSSGQTYEQYF.

This rearrangement joins TRBV9 to TRBJ2-7, with 7 bases identical to TRBD2. Germline V CDR1 and CDR2: SGDLS, YYNGEE. The CDR3 contains 18 residues. After removal of 0 bases from V and 2 bases from J, the junction contained 14 bases not matched to a gene. The CDR3 nucleotides read TGTGCCAGCAGCGTAGCGGGGGGAGGGATCCAGTTTGCCTACGAGCAGTACTTC. It yields the protein CASSVAGGGIQFAYEQYF.

The chain employs TRBV29-1 and TRBJ2-1, with 7 bases that match TRBD1. Germline V CDR1 and CDR2: SQVTM, ANQGSEA. V trimming: 5 bases; J trimming: 9 bases; junction bases outside the gene matches: 13. This CDR3 comprises 14 residues. The CDR3 DNA reads TGCAGCGTTTCCGGGACAGCCGTGGGTTTTGAGCAGTTCTTC. It is translated as CSVSGTAVGFEQFF.

Comments on this clone: Within the sample, other DNA sequences also encode this same CDR3. V usage is TRBV4-3 and J usage is TRBJ2-2; maybe TRBD1 (5 bases). CDR1 and CDR2 from the germline V gene are LGHNA and YSLEER. V lost 1 base and J 1 base, leaving 7 bases between the germline ends. The CDR3 is 15 amino acids. The DNA for the CDR3 is TGCGCCAGCAGCCAAGTTACAGGGAACACCGGGGAGCTGTTTTTT. Amino acids: CASSQVTGNTGELFF.

J is TRBJ1-6 and V is TRBV7-6; D is perhaps TRBD1 (5 bases). The CDR3 spans 22 residues. Trimming removed 1 base from V and 0 bases from J, with 25 bases in between. Germline V lookup: CDR1 SGHVS, CDR2 FNYEAQ. The CDR3 nucleotides read TGTGCCAGCAGCTTAGAACCAAAGTATGGACAAGTCCGAAGCTCCTATAATTCACCCCTCCACTTT. Translation gives CASSLEPKYGQVRSSYNSPLHF.

The J gene is TRBJ1-2, the V gene TRBV27, with 7 bases identical to TRBD1. V lost 6 bases, J lost 2 bases, and 12 bases stayed unmatched. This CDR3 is 16 amino acids long. The germline gives CDR1 MNHEY, CDR2 SMNVEV (reference sequence). The CDR3 DNA reads TGTGCCAGCAGCCTACGAAGAGACAGGGCCAACTATGGCTACACCTTC. This codes for CASSLRRDRANYGYTF.

V usage is TRBV15 and J usage is TRBJ2-7; 9 nucleotides agree with TRBD1. Germline V gives CDR1 LNHNV, CDR2 YYDKDF (reference sequence). With V trimmed by 0 bases and J by 2 bases, 5 bases remained unmatched. This CDR3 has 16 residues. Here the CDR3 DNA reads TGTGCCACCAGCAGAGACCGGACAGGGGTCCCCTACGAGCAGTACTTC. This sequence encodes CATSRDRTGVPYEQYF.

The chain has TRBV9 and TRBJ1-2; 11 bases align to TRBD1. This CDR3 contains 14 residues. CDR1 is SGDLS, CDR2 YYNGEE, per germline. The V segment lost 3 bases and the J segment 8 bases; nucleotides outside the gene matches: 6. CDR3 protein: CASSAGQGAFGYTF. Here the CDR3 DNA reads TGTGCCAGCAGCGCCGGACAGGGGGCTTTCGGCTACACCTTC.

The chain employs TRBV14 and TRBJ2-2; D not certain. The V gene's germline CDR1 is SGHDN and CDR2 FVKESK. The V and J ends lost 1 base and 6 bases respectively, with 6 bases between them. The CDR3 consists of 13 residues. CDR3: CASSQARSGELFF. CDR3 nucleotide sequence: TGTGCCAGCAGCCAAGCTCGGTCCGGGGAGCTGTTTTTT.

In its sample, this clone was seen once. This sequence joins TRBV30 and TRBJ1-5, with D tentatively TRBD1 (5 bases). Trimming stripped 0 bases from V and 5 bases from J, with 8 bases between. The CDR3 runs to 13 residues. CDR1 and CDR2 (germline): GTSNPN, SVGIG (reference sequence). This CDR3 is CAWSVVGDQPQHF. In DNA form, the CDR3 reads TGTGCCTGGAGTGTAGTAGGGGATCAGCCCCAGCATTTT.

The table lists this clone with a few counts. This chain joins TRBV29-1 and TRBJ2-1, with 9 bases aligning to TRBD2. Trimming at V came to 7 bases and at J to 5 bases, leaving 3 bases not matched to a gene. The germline CDR1 and CDR2 sequences are SQVTM and ANQGSEA. The CDR3 totals 12 residues. CDR3: CSAGLANNEQFF. DNA for the CDR3: TGCAGCGCCGGACTAGCGAACAATGAGCAGTTCTTC.

J is TRBJ1-4 and V is TRBV7-2; D remains ambiguous. CDR3 size: 15 residues. The V gene lost 2 bases and the J gene lost 7 bases, with 14 bases spanning the gap. Germline V gives CDR1 SGHTA, CDR2 FQGNSA. The CDR3: CASSLFPGGGEKLFF. CDR3 coding DNA: TGTGCCAGCAGCTTATTTCCAGGAGGAGGTGAAAAACTGTTTTTT.

J is TRBJ2-3 and V is TRBV13; TRBD2 matches at 9 bases. Germline-derived CDR1 and CDR2 are PRHDT and FYEKMQ (reference sequence). This CDR3 contains 19 residues. Trimming removed 5 bases from V and 5 bases from J; junction bases left unmatched: 20. CDR3 in amino acids: CASSRPFRPAGGREDTQYF. Written as DNA, the CDR3 is TGTGCCAGCAGCCGCCCCTTCCGGCCGGCGGGGGGGCGAGAAGATACGCAGTATTTT.

This clone has a single count. The chain uses TRBV2 and TRBJ1-3, with D possibly matching TRBD1 (6 bases). Looked up from germline, CDR1 is SNHLY and CDR2 is FYNNEI. Trimming shortened V by 4 bases and J by 0 bases, and 10 bases separated the two germline ends. The CDR3 covers 15 residues. The CDR3 nucleotides are TGTGCCAGCAGTGGACAGGTCGGCTCTGGAAACACCATATATTTT. Protein product: CASSGQVGSGNTIYF.

This clone was seen a handful of times. The chain joins TRBV7-2 to TRBJ1-2; 7 bases are a match to TRBD1. Per germline, CDR1 SGHTA and CDR2 FQGNSA. V was pared by 4 bases and J by 8 bases, with 10 bases of the junction left unmatched. The CDR3 spans 14 residues. DNA for the CDR3: TGTGCCAGCAGCTCGGGACAGTGGAAGGGCGGCTACACCTTC. This encodes CASSSGQWKGGYTF.

The V gene is TRBV9, the J gene TRBJ1-1, with 8 positions matching TRBD1. The germline CDR1 and CDR2 sequences are SGDLS and YYNGEE. V dropped 3 bases and J dropped 4; count of bases not matched to a gene: 5. The CDR3 loop spans 14 amino acids. In nucleotides, the CDR3 is TGTGCCAGCAGCGCCTTTACAGGGGGCACTGAAGCTTTCTTT. It translates to CASSAFTGGTEAFF.

This chain uses TRBV4-3 with TRBJ2-7; unclear D gene. V lost 1 base to trimming and J lost 7 bases, with 11 bases between them. Germline V gives CDR1 LGHNA, CDR2 YSLEER. The CDR3 runs 13 residues. This chain's CDR3 is CASSQGPRKEQYF. Written as DNA, the CDR3 is TGCGCCAGCAGCCAAGGACCTAGGAAGGAGCAGTACTTC.

The gene calls are TRBV4-3 and TRBJ1-1, with D hard to call. The V end was cut by 3 bases, the J end by 2 bases, with 7 bases between. Germline V gives CDR1 LGHNA, CDR2 YSLEER. This CDR3 contains 13 residues. CDR3 sequence (DNA): TGCGCCAGCAGCCACGTGTCTAACACTGAAGCTTTCTTT. It codes for CASSHVSNTEAFF.